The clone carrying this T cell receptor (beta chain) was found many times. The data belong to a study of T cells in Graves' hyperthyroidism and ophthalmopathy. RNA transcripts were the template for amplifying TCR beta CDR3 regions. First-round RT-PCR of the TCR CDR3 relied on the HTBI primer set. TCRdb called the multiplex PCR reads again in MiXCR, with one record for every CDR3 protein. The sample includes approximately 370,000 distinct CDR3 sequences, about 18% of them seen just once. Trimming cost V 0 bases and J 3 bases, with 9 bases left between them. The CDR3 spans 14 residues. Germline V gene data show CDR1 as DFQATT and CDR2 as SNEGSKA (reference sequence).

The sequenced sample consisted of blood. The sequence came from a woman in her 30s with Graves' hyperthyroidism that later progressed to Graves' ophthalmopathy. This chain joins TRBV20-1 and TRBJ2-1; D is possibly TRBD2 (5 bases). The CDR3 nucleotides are TGCAGTGCTAGAGAATACGGGAACTACAATGAGCAGTTCTTC. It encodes CSAREYGNYNEQFF.